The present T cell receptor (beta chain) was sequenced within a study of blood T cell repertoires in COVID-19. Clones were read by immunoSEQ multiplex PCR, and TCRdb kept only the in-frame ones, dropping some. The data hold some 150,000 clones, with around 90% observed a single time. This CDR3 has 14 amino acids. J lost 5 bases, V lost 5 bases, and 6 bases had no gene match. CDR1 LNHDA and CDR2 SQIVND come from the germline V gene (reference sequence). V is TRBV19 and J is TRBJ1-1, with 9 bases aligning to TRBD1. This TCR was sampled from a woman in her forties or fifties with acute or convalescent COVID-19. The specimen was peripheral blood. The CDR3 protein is CASSLGQGETEAFF. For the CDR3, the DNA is TGTGCCAGTAGTTTGGGACAGGGAGAAACTGAAGCTTTCTTT.